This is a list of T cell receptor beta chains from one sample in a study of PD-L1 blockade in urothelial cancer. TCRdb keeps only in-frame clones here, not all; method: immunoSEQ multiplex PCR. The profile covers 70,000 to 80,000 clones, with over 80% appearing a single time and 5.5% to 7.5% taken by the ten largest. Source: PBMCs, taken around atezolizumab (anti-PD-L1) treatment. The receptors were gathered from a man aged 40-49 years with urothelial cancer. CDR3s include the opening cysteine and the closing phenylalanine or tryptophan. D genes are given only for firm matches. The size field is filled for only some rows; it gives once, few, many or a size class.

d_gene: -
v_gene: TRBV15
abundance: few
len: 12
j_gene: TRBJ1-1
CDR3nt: TGTGCCACCAGCAGAGATCGTACTGAAGCTTTCTTT
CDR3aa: CATSRDRTEAFF

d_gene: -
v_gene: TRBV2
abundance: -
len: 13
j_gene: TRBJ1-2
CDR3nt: TGTGCCAGCAGTGAACGGGGGGACTATGGCTACACCTTC
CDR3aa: CASSERGDYGYTF

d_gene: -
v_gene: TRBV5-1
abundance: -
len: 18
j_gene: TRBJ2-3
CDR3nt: TGCGCCAGCAGCTTGGTCGTGACAGCCACATCTAGCACAGATACGCAGTATTTT
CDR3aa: CASSLVVTATSSTDTQYF

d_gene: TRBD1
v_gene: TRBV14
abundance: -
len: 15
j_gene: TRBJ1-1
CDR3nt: TGTGCCAGCAGCCCAATCGGACAGGGAAACACTGAAGCTTTCTTT
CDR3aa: CASSPIGQGNTEAFF

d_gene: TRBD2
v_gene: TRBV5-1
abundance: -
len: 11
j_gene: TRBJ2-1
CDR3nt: TGCGCCAGCAGCTGGGGGGGTATGGAGTTCTTC
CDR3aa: CASSWGGMEFF

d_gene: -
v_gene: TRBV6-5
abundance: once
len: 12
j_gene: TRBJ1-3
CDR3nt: TGTGCCAGCGGGGGGACTGGAAACACCATATATTTT
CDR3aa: CASGGTGNTIYF

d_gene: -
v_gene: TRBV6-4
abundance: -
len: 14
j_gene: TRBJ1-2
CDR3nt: TGTGCCAGCAGTGATGCAACGGTGTCCTCTGGCTACACCTTC
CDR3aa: CASSDATVSSGYTF

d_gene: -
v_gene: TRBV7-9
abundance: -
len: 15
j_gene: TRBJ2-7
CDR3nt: TGTGCCAGCAGCTTAGGGTTAGGATCGGGCTACGAGCAGTACTTC
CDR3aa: CASSLGLGSGYEQYF

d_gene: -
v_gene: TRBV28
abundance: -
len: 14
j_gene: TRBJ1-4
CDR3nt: TGTGCCAGCAGTTCTACCCGGTCAACGAGGAAACTGTTTTTT
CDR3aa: CASSSTRSTRKLFF

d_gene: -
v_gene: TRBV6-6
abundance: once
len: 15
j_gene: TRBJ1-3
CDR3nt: TGTGCCAGCGGCCGCGGGGGGAGCTCTGGAAACACCATATATTTT
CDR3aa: CASGRGGSSGNTIYF

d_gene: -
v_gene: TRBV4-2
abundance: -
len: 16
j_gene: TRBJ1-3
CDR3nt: TGTGCCAGCAGCCAGGGTTGGGGGGGGGCTGGAAACACCATATATTTT
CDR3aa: CASSQGWGGAGNTIYF

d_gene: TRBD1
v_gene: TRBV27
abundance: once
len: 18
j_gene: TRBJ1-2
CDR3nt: TGTGCCAGCAGTTTTAGCCGGGACAGGGGGCGAGGAAACTATGGCTACACCTTC
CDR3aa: CASSFSRDRGRGNYGYTF

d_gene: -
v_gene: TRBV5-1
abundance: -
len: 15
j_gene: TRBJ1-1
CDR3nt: TGCGCCAGCACCCCGTCGGGGACATCTATCGAAGGAGCTTTCTTT
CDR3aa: CASTPSGTSIEGAFF

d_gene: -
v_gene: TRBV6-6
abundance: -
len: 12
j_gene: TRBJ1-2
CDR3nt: TGTGCCAGCAGTGCTACTTCGGATGGCTACACCTTC
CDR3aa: CASSATSDGYTF

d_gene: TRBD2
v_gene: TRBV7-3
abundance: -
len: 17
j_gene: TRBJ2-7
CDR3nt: TGTGCCAGCAGCCCCTTGGCCGGGAGGGCCCTTTTGGGGGAGCAGTACTTC
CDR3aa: CASSPLAGRALLGEQYF

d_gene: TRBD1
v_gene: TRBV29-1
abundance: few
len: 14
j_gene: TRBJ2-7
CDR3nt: TGCAGCGCGGGGGGACAGGGAGATTCCTACGAGCAGTACTTC
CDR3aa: CSAGGQGDSYEQYF

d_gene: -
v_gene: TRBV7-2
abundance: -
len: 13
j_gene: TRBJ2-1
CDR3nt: TGTGCCAGCAGCTTAGCTATGACTCGTAAGCAGTTCTTC
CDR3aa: CASSLAMTRKQFF

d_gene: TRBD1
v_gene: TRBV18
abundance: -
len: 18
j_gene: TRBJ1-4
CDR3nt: TGTGCCAGCTCACGTCAAAGGTCCCGGACAGGGATTAATGAAAAACTGTTTTTT
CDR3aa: CASSRQRSRTGINEKLFF

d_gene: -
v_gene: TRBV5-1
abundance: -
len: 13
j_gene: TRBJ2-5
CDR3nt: TGCGCCAGCAGTTTTGGAAGGGGAGAGACCCAGTACTTC
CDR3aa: CASSFGRGETQYF

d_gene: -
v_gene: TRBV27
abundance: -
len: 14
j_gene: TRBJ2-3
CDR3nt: TGTGCCAGCAAGTACTCCCCCGGGACAGATACGCAGTATTTT
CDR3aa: CASKYSPGTDTQYF

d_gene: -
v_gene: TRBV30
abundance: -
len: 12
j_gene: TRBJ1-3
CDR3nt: TGTGCCTGGACAGGGCCTGGAAACACCATATATTTT
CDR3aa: CAWTGPGNTIYF

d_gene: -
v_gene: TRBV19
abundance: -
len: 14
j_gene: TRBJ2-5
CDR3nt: TGTGCCAGCAAACTGCAGGGCGTTCAAGAGACCCAGTACTTC
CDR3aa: CASKLQGVQETQYF

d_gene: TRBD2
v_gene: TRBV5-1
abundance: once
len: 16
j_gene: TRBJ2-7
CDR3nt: TGCGCCAGCAGCTTGGCCGGGACTAGCGGGAGGTACGAGCAGTACTTC
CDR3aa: CASSLAGTSGRYEQYF

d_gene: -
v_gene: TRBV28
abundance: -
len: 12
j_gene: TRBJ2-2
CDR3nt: TGTGCCAGCAGTTTACAAACCGGGGAGCTGTTTTTT
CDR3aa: CASSLQTGELFF

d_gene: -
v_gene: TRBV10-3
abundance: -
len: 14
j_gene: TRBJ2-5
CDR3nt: TGTGCCATCAGTCAAGGGGCAGGGATCGAGACCCAGTACTTC
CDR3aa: CAISQGAGIETQYF

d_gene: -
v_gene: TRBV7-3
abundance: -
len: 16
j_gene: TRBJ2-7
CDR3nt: TGTGCCAGCATCCACCCTGGGCCCCAGGAAGGTAACGAGCAGTACTTC
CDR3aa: CASIHPGPQEGNEQYF

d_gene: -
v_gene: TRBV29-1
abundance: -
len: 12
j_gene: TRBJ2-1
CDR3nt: TGCAGCGTTAGGGGGAGTTACAATGAGCAGTTCTTC
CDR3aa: CSVRGSYNEQFF

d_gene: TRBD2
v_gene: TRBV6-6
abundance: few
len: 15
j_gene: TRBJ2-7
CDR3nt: TGTGCCAGCAGTTATAGCGGGAGAACTTCGGACGAGCAGTACTTC
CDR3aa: CASSYSGRTSDEQYF

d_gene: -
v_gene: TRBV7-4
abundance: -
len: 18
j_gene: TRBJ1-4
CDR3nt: TGTGCCAGCAGCTTAGAAGGCGAGTGGGCCCTTTTTGATGAAAAACTGTTTTTT
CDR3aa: CASSLEGEWALFDEKLFF

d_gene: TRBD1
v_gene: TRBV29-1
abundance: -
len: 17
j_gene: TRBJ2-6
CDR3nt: TGCAGCTGCGCTACCGGGACAGGAATCTCTGGGGCCAACGTCCTGACTTTC
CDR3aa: CSCATGTGISGANVLTF

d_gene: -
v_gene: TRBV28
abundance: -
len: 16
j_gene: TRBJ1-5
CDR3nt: TGTGCCAGCAGTCCACCACTTTTACTGGGCAATCAGCCCCAGCATTTT
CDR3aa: CASSPPLLLGNQPQHF

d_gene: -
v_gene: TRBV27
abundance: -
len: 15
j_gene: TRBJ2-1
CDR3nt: TGTGCCAGCAAGGTTCTAGCGAGCTCCTACAATGAGCAGTTCTTC
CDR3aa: CASKVLASSYNEQFF

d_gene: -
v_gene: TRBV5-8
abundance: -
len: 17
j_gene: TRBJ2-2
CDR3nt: TGTGCCAGCAGCTTGGAGTTGGGCAGGGTTGTAAGCGGGGAGCTGTTTTTT
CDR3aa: CASSLELGRVVSGELFF

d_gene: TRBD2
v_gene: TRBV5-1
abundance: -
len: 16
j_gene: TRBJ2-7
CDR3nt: TGCGCCAGCGGTGGGACTAGCGGGCTAGATCCCTACGAGCAGTACTTC
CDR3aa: CASGGTSGLDPYEQYF

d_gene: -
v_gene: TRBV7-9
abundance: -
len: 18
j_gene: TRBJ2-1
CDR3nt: TGTGCCAGCAGCCCCACCTGGGAGGGGGTTAGGTCCTACAATGAGCAGTTCTTC
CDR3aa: CASSPTWEGVRSYNEQFF

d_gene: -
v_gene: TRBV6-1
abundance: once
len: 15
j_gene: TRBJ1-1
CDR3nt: TGTGCCAGCAGTGAAGCTTGGGGCAAAGGCACTGAAGCTTTCTTT
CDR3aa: CASSEAWGKGTEAFF

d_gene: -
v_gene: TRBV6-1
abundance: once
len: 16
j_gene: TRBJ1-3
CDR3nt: TGTGCCAGCAGTGAGTTACCCAGGCCCTCTGGAAACACCATATATTTT
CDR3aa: CASSELPRPSGNTIYF

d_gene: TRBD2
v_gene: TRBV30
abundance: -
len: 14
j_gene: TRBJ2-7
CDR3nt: TGTGCCTGGAGTGTAGGCGGGAGCTCCTACGAGCAGTACTTC
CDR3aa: CAWSVGGSSYEQYF

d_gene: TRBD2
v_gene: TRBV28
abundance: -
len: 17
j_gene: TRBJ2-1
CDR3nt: TGTGCCAGCAGTCACCGGACTAGCGGGAAGTCCTACAATGAGCAGTTCTTC
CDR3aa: CASSHRTSGKSYNEQFF

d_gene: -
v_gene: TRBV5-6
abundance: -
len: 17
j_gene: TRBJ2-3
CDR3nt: TGTGCCAGCAACTTTATTCTGCGGGTCAGCCGCACAGATACGCAGTATTTT
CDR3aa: CASNFILRVSRTDTQYF